These 15 T cell receptor beta chains were all obtained from the same sample, sequenced in a study of chemoradiotherapy in HPV16-positive cancers. Repertoires were generated with immunoSEQ multiplex PCR, while TCRdb's copy carries only in-frame clones and drops some. The table records around 1,700 clones, around 86% of them present only once. The input for sequencing was tumor tissue, taken from a patient who underwent chemoradiotherapy. The receptor set was obtained from a human donor with HPV-associated anogenital cancer.

The V call is TRBV5-4, the J call TRBJ2-7; tentatively, D is TRBD2 (5 bases). Germline V gene lookup returns CDR1 SGHNT and CDR2 YYREEE (reference sequence). The CDR3 sequence is 18 residues long. V lost 3 bases, J lost 3 bases, and 25 bases lay in between. The CDR3 sequence is CASSSEGANSEPGYEQYF. The DNA of the CDR3 is TGTGCCAGCAGCTCCGAGGGCGCAAATTCAGAACCCGGCTACGAGCAGTACTTC.

The chain combines TRBV7-6 with TRBJ1-1; no clear D. Trimming left V 2 bases short and J 5 bases short, with 12 bases between. The CDR3 spans 14 residues. Germline CDR1 SGHVS, CDR2 FNYEAQ. The CDR3 DNA is TGTGCCAGCAGCTTATACGGTGGCGAGACTGAAGCTTTCTTT. Encoded protein: CASSLYGGETEAFF.

The chain combines TRBV19 with TRBJ2-7; TRBD1 matches 7 bases. The CDR3 extends over 14 amino acids. V lost 8 bases to trimming and J lost 3 bases; unmatched junction nucleotides: 10. Germline loops: CDR1 LNHDA, CDR2 SQIVND (reference sequence). Here the CDR3 reads CASGPRDRLYEQYF. CDR3 sequence (DNA): TGTGCCAGTGGCCCCCGGGACAGACTCTACGAGCAGTACTTC.

This chain uses TRBV2 with TRBJ2-3; 10 nucleotides match TRBD2. Germline CDR1 SNHLY, CDR2 FYNNEI. V dropped 5 bases and J dropped 7; count of bases not matched to a gene: 9. This CDR3 region has 15 residues. Written as DNA, the CDR3 is TGTGCCAGCAGTCGGCCTAGCGGGAGTATAAATACGCAGTATTTT. As protein: CASSRPSGSINTQYF.

This chain uses TRBV27 with TRBJ1-1, with D possibly matching TRBD1 (5 bases). CDR1 is MNHEY and CDR2 is SMNVEV in the germline V gene (reference sequence). CDR3 length: 14 amino acids. Trimming took 2 bases from V and 1 from J, leaving 8 bases between them. The DNA of the CDR3 is TGTGCCAGCAGTTTAGTAAGGGGGAACACTGAAGCTTTCTTT. This translates into CASSLVRGNTEAFF.

This clone came up once. The chain has TRBV9 and TRBJ2-1; 10 bases line up with TRBD2. The V and J ends lost 7 bases and 3 bases, in that order; junction bases with no gene match: 10. Germline CDR1 is SGDLS and CDR2 is YYNGEE. The CDR3 contains 16 residues. DNA for the CDR3: TGTGCCAGCGCCCAAACCGGGACTAGCGTCTACAATGAGCAGTTCTTC. This codes for CASAQTGTSVYNEQFF.

V usage is TRBV12-2 and J usage is TRBJ2-4. TRBV12-2 is assigned pseudogene status. The CDR3 has 14 amino acids. In DNA, the CDR3 is TGTGCAAGTCGCTTACGGCACCCCCAAAACATTCAGTACTTC. Protein sequence: CASRLRHPQNIQYF.

The chain links TRBV4-1 to TRBJ1-4, with D unresolved. CDR1 is MGHRA and CDR2 is YSYEKL in the germline V gene. The CDR3 spans 15 residues. V was shortened by 0 bases and J by 7 bases, with 12 bases between the two germline ends. The CDR3 DNA reads as TGCGCCAGCAGCCAAGACCGGCATGTTACTGAAAAACTGTTTTTT. Translation: CASSQDRHVTEKLFF.

This chain links TRBV7-7 with TRBJ2-2; a possible D gene is TRBD1 (5 bases). The germline V gene encodes CDR1 SSHAT and CDR2 FNYEAQ (reference sequence). This CDR3 has 15 residues. Deletions cut 5 bases from V and 2 bases from J, with 12 bases between. This chain's CDR3 is CASSRYDSNTGELFF. CDR3 nucleotides: TGTGCCAGCAGCCGTTATGACAGTAACACCGGGGAGCTGTTTTTT.

The J gene is TRBJ2-5, the V gene TRBV4-3, with D possibly being TRBD1 or TRBD2 (5 bases each). The V gene lost 3 bases and the J gene lost 3 bases, with 11 bases spanning the gap. Germline-derived CDR1 and CDR2 are LGHNA and YSLEER. The CDR3 has 14 residues. In DNA, the CDR3 is TGCGCCAGCAGCCAGGGGGTTTGGGAAGAGACCCAGTACTTC. It specifies CASSQGVWEETQYF.

This chain connects TRBV10-1 to TRBJ2-7, with D unresolved. The CDR3 is 12 amino acids. V was shortened by 3 bases and J by 11 bases, with 14 bases between the two germline ends. Germline CDR1 WNHNN, CDR2 SYGVQD (reference sequence). For the CDR3, the DNA is TGCGCCAGCAGTGATTATTTGGCTCAAAAGTACGTC. Translating gives CASSDYLAQKYV.

On this clone itself: One end of the junction fails to match germline, which may point to a read error. The chain has TRBV6-5 and TRBJ1-2; D is possibly TRBD1 (5 bases). CDR1 and CDR2 (germline): MNHEY, SVGAGI. The CDR3 length is 15 residues. CDR3 nucleotide sequence: TGTGCCAGCAGTTACTCGACAGCCTCCAACTCTGGCTACACCTTC. Translated, it gives CASSYSTASNSGYTF.

V gene TRBV25-1 combines with J gene TRBJ2-2; D not resolved. The V gene's germline CDR1 is MGHDK and CDR2 SYGVNS. Between the trimmed V and J ends, which lost 9 bases and 6 bases, there was a span of 11 bases. The CDR3 runs 12 residues. The CDR3 protein is CASTKGSGELFF. Written as DNA, the CDR3 is TGTGCCAGTACAAAGGGCTCCGGGGAGCTGTTTTTT.

The chain employs TRBV7-3 and TRBJ2-3, with D perhaps matching TRBD2 (5 bases). CDR3 length: 14 residues. Trimming left V 5 bases short and J 1 base short, with 10 bases between. Per germline, CDR1 SGHTA and CDR2 FQGTGA. The CDR3 DNA is TGTGCCAGCAGCGCCCGGGGTCGCACAGATACGCAGTATTTT. Protein product: CASSARGRTDTQYF.

This clone was counted a single time. The chain is built from TRBV6-6 and TRBJ1-2; D is uncertain. V was shortened by 2 bases and J by 3 bases, with 10 bases between the two germline ends. The length of the CDR3 is 14 residues. CDR1 and CDR2 from the germline V gene are MNHNY and SVGAGI (reference sequence). The chain's CDR3 is CASSYGADYYGYTF. CDR3 sequence (DNA): TGTGCCAGCAGTTACGGTGCAGACTACTATGGCTACACCTTC.